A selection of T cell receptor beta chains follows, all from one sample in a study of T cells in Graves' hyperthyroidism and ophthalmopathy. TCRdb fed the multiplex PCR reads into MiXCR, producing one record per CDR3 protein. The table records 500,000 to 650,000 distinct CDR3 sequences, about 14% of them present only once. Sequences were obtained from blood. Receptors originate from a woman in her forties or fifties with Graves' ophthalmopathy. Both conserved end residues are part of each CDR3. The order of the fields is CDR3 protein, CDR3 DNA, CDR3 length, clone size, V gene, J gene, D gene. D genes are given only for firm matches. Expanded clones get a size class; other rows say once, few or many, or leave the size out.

CDR3 protein: CATSRVASGYNEQFF
CDR3 DNA: TGTGCCACCAGCAGAGTGGCTAGCGGCTACAATGAGCAGTTCTTC
CDR3 length: 15
clone size: many
V gene: TRBV15
J gene: TRBJ2-1
D gene: TRBD2

CDR3 protein: CASSPGWGASSYNEQFF
CDR3 DNA: TGTGCCAGCTCACCAGGGTGGGGCGCTAGCTCCTACAATGAGCAGTTCTTC
CDR3 length: 17
clone size: many
V gene: TRBV18
J gene: TRBJ2-1
D gene: -

CDR3 protein: CASSLYYGTSGGWASYNEQFF
CDR3 DNA: TGTGCCAGCAGTTTATATTACGGGACTAGCGGGGGATGGGCCTCCTACAATGAGCAGTTCTTC
CDR3 length: 21
clone size: -
V gene: TRBV28
J gene: TRBJ2-1
D gene: TRBD2

CDR3 protein: CASSLVLGDTSGVHYEQYF
CDR3 DNA: TGTGCCAGCAGTTTAGTTCTGGGGGACACTTCAGGCGTTCACTACGAGCAGTACTTC
CDR3 length: 19
clone size: many
V gene: TRBV28
J gene: TRBJ2-7
D gene: -

CDR3 protein: CASSQFPSGQLTYEQYF
CDR3 DNA: TGTGCCAGCAGCCAATTCCCATCGGGACAGCTGACCTACGAGCAGTACTTC
CDR3 length: 17
clone size: -
V gene: TRBV6-2/TRBV6-3
J gene: TRBJ2-7
D gene: TRBD1

CDR3 protein: CASSQNSVNTEAFF
CDR3 DNA: TGTGCCAGCAGCCAAAATTCTGTGAACACTGAAGCTTTCTTT
CDR3 length: 14
clone size: many
V gene: TRBV3-1
J gene: TRBJ1-1
D gene: -

CDR3 protein: CSASSGRAANEQFF
CDR3 DNA: TGCAGTGCTAGCTCCGGGAGGGCAGCGAATGAGCAGTTCTTC
CDR3 length: 14
clone size: -
V gene: TRBV20-1
J gene: TRBJ2-1
D gene: TRBD2

CDR3 protein: CASSVFSGVTDTQYF
CDR3 DNA: TGTGCCAGCAGCGTGTTTAGCGGTGTCACAGATACGCAGTATTTT
CDR3 length: 15
clone size: few
V gene: TRBV9
J gene: TRBJ2-3
D gene: -

CDR3 protein: CASSSRQGYGELFF
CDR3 DNA: TGTGCCAGCAGCTCGAGACAGGGGTACGGGGAGCTGTTTTTT
CDR3 length: 14
clone size: -
V gene: TRBV7-3
J gene: TRBJ2-2
D gene: TRBD1

CDR3 protein: CSARDPGGDSPLHF
CDR3 DNA: TGCAGTGCTAGAGATCCGGGGGGGGATTCACCCCTCCACTTT
CDR3 length: 14
clone size: few
V gene: TRBV20-1
J gene: TRBJ1-6
D gene: -

CDR3 protein: CASSVEQGREQYF
CDR3 DNA: TGTGCCAGCAGCGTAGAGCAGGGACGGGAGCAGTACTTC
CDR3 length: 13
clone size: few
V gene: TRBV9
J gene: TRBJ2-7
D gene: -

CDR3 protein: CASSLGRSRKISSPLHF
CDR3 DNA: TGTGCCAGCAGCTTAGGGAGATCTAGGAAGATAAGTTCACCCCTCCACTTT
CDR3 length: 17
clone size: -
V gene: TRBV7-6
J gene: TRBJ1-6
D gene: -

CDR3 protein: CSARRSGTLYEQYF
CDR3 DNA: TGCAGTGCTCGCAGATCCGGGACCCTCTACGAGCAGTACTTC
CDR3 length: 14
clone size: many
V gene: TRBV20-1
J gene: TRBJ2-7
D gene: -

CDR3 protein: CSVEEYYEQYF
CDR3 DNA: TGCAGCGTTGAGGAGTACTACGAGCAGTACTTC
CDR3 length: 11
clone size: few
V gene: TRBV29-1
J gene: TRBJ2-7
D gene: -

CDR3 protein: CASSYIGENQPQHF
CDR3 DNA: TGTGCCAGCAGTTACATAGGGGAGAATCAGCCCCAGCATTTT
CDR3 length: 14
clone size: many
V gene: TRBV6-5
J gene: TRBJ1-5
D gene: -

CDR3 protein: CASSFRSFLAGGEETQYF
CDR3 DNA: TGTGCCAGCAGTTTCCGTTCTTTCCTAGCGGGAGGGGAAGAGACCCAGTACTTC
CDR3 length: 18
clone size: many
V gene: TRBV28
J gene: TRBJ2-5
D gene: TRBD2

CDR3 protein: CASSPFRGDTQYF
CDR3 DNA: TGTGCCAGCTCACCATTCCGAGGGGATACGCAGTATTTT
CDR3 length: 13
clone size: many
V gene: TRBV18
J gene: TRBJ2-3
D gene: -

CDR3 protein: CASSLSVDQETQYF
CDR3 DNA: TGTGCCAGCAGCTTATCGGTGGACCAAGAGACCCAGTACTTC
CDR3 length: 14
clone size: many
V gene: TRBV7-3
J gene: TRBJ2-5
D gene: -

CDR3 protein: CASSFGQTNSPLHF
CDR3 DNA: TGTGCCAGCAGCTTTGGACAGACCAATTCACCCCTCCACTTT
CDR3 length: 14
clone size: few
V gene: TRBV5-6
J gene: TRBJ1-6
D gene: -

CDR3 protein: CSARDLSRSGNTEAFF
CDR3 DNA: TGCAGTGCTAGAGATCTTTCCCGCTCGGGGAACACTGAAGCTTTCTTT
CDR3 length: 16
clone size: few
V gene: TRBV20-1
J gene: TRBJ1-1
D gene: -

CDR3 protein: CASSYRLAGVPPARAYNEQFF
CDR3 DNA: TGTGCCAGCAGTTACCGACTAGCGGGAGTTCCCCCCGCCCGGGCCTACAATGAGCAGTTCTTC
CDR3 length: 21
clone size: many
V gene: TRBV6-2/TRBV6-3
J gene: TRBJ2-1
D gene: TRBD2

CDR3 protein: CASGFSRDNTEAFF
CDR3 DNA: TGTGCTAGTGGTTTTAGCAGAGACAACACTGAAGCTTTCTTT
CDR3 length: 14
clone size: many
V gene: TRBV12-5
J gene: TRBJ1-1
D gene: -

CDR3 protein: CASSPDRGNEKLFF
CDR3 DNA: TGTGCCAGCTCACCTGACAGGGGGAATGAAAAACTGTTTTTT
CDR3 length: 14
clone size: many
V gene: TRBV18
J gene: TRBJ1-4
D gene: TRBD1

CDR3 protein: CVSSPNRSGANVLTF
CDR3 DNA: TGTGTCAGCAGTCCCAACCGGTCTGGGGCCAACGTCCTGACTTTC
CDR3 length: 15
clone size: -
V gene: TRBV27
J gene: TRBJ2-6
D gene: -

CDR3 protein: CASSLANSNQPQHF
CDR3 DNA: TGTGCCAGCAGCTTAGCCAACAGCAATCAGCCCCAGCATTTT
CDR3 length: 14
clone size: -
V gene: TRBV7-9
J gene: TRBJ1-5
D gene: -

CDR3 protein: CATSGGRNTEAFF
CDR3 DNA: TGTGCCACCTCAGGGGGAAGGAACACTGAAGCTTTCTTT
CDR3 length: 13
clone size: many
V gene: TRBV6-2/TRBV6-3
J gene: TRBJ1-1
D gene: TRBD1

CDR3 protein: CSARLGTGGETQYF
CDR3 DNA: TGCAGTGCTAGACTTGGGACAGGTGGAGAGACCCAGTACTTC
CDR3 length: 14
clone size: many
V gene: TRBV20-1
J gene: TRBJ2-5
D gene: TRBD1

CDR3 protein: CSATLGLAGEGLEVEQFF
CDR3 DNA: TGCAGTGCTACCTTAGGACTAGCGGGAGAGGGGCTTGAGGTTGAGCAGTTCTTC
CDR3 length: 18
clone size: many
V gene: TRBV20-1
J gene: TRBJ2-1
D gene: TRBD2

CDR3 protein: CASGGFGYTF
CDR3 DNA: TGTGCCAGCGGTGGGTTTGGCTACACCTTC
CDR3 length: 10
clone size: many
V gene: TRBV2
J gene: TRBJ1-2
D gene: -

CDR3 protein: CASSLDRGFYQPQHF
CDR3 DNA: TGTGCCAGCAGCCTTGACAGGGGGTTCTATCAGCCCCAGCATTTT
CDR3 length: 15
clone size: many
V gene: TRBV11-2
J gene: TRBJ1-5
D gene: TRBD1